This is a list of T cell receptor beta chains from one sample in a study of regulatory T cells in long-lasting Graves disease. TCRdb re-derived calls from the multiplex PCR reads in MiXCR, one entry per CDR3 protein. The sample carries roughly 300,000 distinct CDR3 sequences, roughly 21% recorded once. The sample in question was peripheral blood mononuclear cells (PBMCs), obtained when the disease was refractory, from a patient treated with antithyroid drugs. The receptors shown here come from a female donor with Graves disease. CDR3s include the opening cysteine and the closing phenylalanine or tryptophan. The order of the fields is clone size, D gene, V gene, J gene, CDR3 DNA, CDR3 protein. D genes are given only for firm matches. Size values are once, few and many counts, or a class for expanded clones, and some rows have none.

>.|TRBD2|TRBV4-1|TRBJ2-7
TGCGCCAGCAGCCAAGGACTAGCGGGAATTCCCTACGAGCAGTACTTC
CASSQGLAGIPYEQYF
>many|TRBD1|TRBV20-1|TRBJ2-7
TGCAGTGCTAAAAGACAGGGGCTGAGTTACGAGCAGTACTTC
CSAKRQGLSYEQYF
>few|.|TRBV6-1|TRBJ2-7
TGTGCCAGCTCACCAGGGAAAGTGGAGGCGGCCTACGAGCAGTACTTC
CASSPGKVEAAYEQYF
>.|.|TRBV5-1|TRBJ2-6
TGCGCCAGCAGCCCGATGAACGGGGCCAACGTCCTGACTTTC
CASSPMNGANVLTF
>many|.|TRBV15|TRBJ1-5
TGTGCCACCAGCAGAGTTTCAACCCTCCGACGGCATCAGCCCCAGCATTTT
CATSRVSTLRRHQPQHF
>few|TRBD1|TRBV19|TRBJ2-5
TGTGCCAGTAGCACCCGGGACAGGGTGGGGGAGACCCAGTACTTC
CASSTRDRVGETQYF
>few|.|TRBV14|TRBJ2-7
TGTGCCAGCAGCCAAGATACGGTGCGCTACGAGCAGTACTTC
CASSQDTVRYEQYF
>few|TRBD1|TRBV7-9|TRBJ2-7
TGTGCCAGCAGCCCCGGGACAGGGTTAGCCTACGAGCAGTACTTC
CASSPGTGLAYEQYF
>many|.|TRBV11-2|TRBJ2-7
TGTGCCAGCAGCTCGACAGATCCCCCCTACGAGCAGTACTTC
CASSSTDPPYEQYF
>.|TRBD1|TRBV5-5|TRBJ1-5
TGTGCCAGCAGCTCCGGGACAGGGACCCAGCCCCAGCATTTT
CASSSGTGTQPQHF
>few|.|TRBV6-5|TRBJ2-7
TGTGCCAGCAGTTACGGGGGGACAAATGGGGGCTACGAGCAGTACTTC
CASSYGGTNGGYEQYF
>many|.|TRBV27|TRBJ1-2
TGTGCCAGCAGTGCCATTGGCAGGACAGCCTATGGCTACACCTTC
CASSAIGRTAYGYTF
>many|.|TRBV6-1|TRBJ2-3
TGTGCCAGCAGTCCTTTGGGTCCACTGTTCGCAGATACGCAGTATTTT
CASSPLGPLFADTQYF
>many|.|TRBV2|TRBJ1-2
TGTGCCAGCAGTGCCCGGAGCTATGGCTACACCTTC
CASSARSYGYTF
>.|.|TRBV20-1|TRBJ2-2
TGCAGTGCTAGAGATCCCGGGCGACTCTATTCCACCGGGGAGCTGTTTTTT
CSARDPGRLYSTGELFF
>many|.|TRBV28|TRBJ2-7
TGTGCCAGCAGTTCAGGGAGGGCGACAGGGGTTAGAGAGCAGTACTTC
CASSSGRATGVREQYF
>.|TRBD2|TRBV24-1|TRBJ2-1
TGTGCCACCAGTGATTTGGGCCCCCACGGGGAGGGCTTCTCCTACAATGAGCAGTTCTTC
CATSDLGPHGEGFSYNEQFF